A selection of T cell receptor beta chains follows, all from one sample in a study of T cells in Graves' hyperthyroidism and ophthalmopathy. TCRdb reprocessed the multiplex PCR reads with MiXCR, giving one entry per CDR3 protein. The sample carries about 500,000 distinct CDR3 sequences, 15% to 20% recorded once. Specimen: blood. The receptors originated from a woman in her twenties or thirties with Graves' ophthalmopathy. Each CDR3 is given with its conserved first and last residue. D genes are given only for firm matches. Some rows have no size entry. The others give once, few or many, or a class for an expanded clone.

CDR3 DNA: TGTGCCAGCAGCTCCTCATTGACAGGACAAGAGACCCAGTACTTC; CDR3 protein: CASSSSLTGQETQYF; J gene: TRBJ2-5; V gene: TRBV7-2; clone size: many; D gene: NA
CDR3 DNA: TGCGCCAGCGGCCGGGGACCCCCCGGCTACAATGAGCAGTTCTTC; CDR3 protein: CASGRGPPGYNEQFF; J gene: TRBJ2-1; V gene: TRBV5-1; clone size: many; D gene: NA
CDR3 DNA: TGTGTCAGCAGTTTAGCGATACCAGACCCACGCTACGAGCAGTACTTC; CDR3 protein: CVSSLAIPDPRYEQYF; J gene: TRBJ2-7; V gene: TRBV28; clone size: few; D gene: NA
CDR3 DNA: TGTGCCAGCAGCAAACCTTCGGGACTAGCGGGAGTAGTGAACTTC; CDR3 protein: CASSKPSGLAGVVNF; J gene: TRBJ2-5; V gene: TRBV7-3; clone size: few; D gene: TRBD2
CDR3 DNA: TGTGCCAGCAGCACTACAGGGTTGGTCGCAGATACGCAGTATTTT; CDR3 protein: CASSTTGLVADTQYF; J gene: TRBJ2-3; V gene: TRBV7-2; clone size: many; D gene: NA
CDR3 DNA: TGCAGCGTTGAAGATTTGGGATCAGATACGCAGTATTTT; CDR3 protein: CSVEDLGSDTQYF; J gene: TRBJ2-3; V gene: TRBV29-1; clone size: many; D gene: NA
CDR3 DNA: TGTGCCAGCAGTTTACAGAATGAAAAACTGTTTTTT; CDR3 protein: CASSLQNEKLFF; J gene: TRBJ1-4; V gene: TRBV28; clone size: once; D gene: NA
CDR3 DNA: TGTGCCCGGAGTGTAGTCGGGGCCACTAATGAAAAACTGTTTTTT; CDR3 protein: CARSVVGATNEKLFF; J gene: TRBJ1-4; V gene: TRBV30; clone size: NA; D gene: NA
CDR3 DNA: TGTGCCAGCAGTGGTCGACAGGGGGCGACTACCTACGAGCAGTACTTC; CDR3 protein: CASSGRQGATTYEQYF; J gene: TRBJ2-7; V gene: TRBV27; clone size: few; D gene: TRBD1
CDR3 DNA: TGCGCCAGCAGCCCAATAGGACGGTCTTGGTTAGCCAAAAACATTCAGTACTTC; CDR3 protein: CASSPIGRSWLAKNIQYF; J gene: TRBJ2-4; V gene: TRBV5-1; clone size: NA; D gene: NA
CDR3 DNA: TGCGCCAGCAGCTTGCTGCGTACCAATGAGCAGTTCTTC; CDR3 protein: CASSLLRTNEQFF; J gene: TRBJ2-1; V gene: TRBV5-1; clone size: many; D gene: NA
CDR3 DNA: TGCAGTGCTAGTGGGCTCGCAACTAATGAAAAACTGTTTTTT; CDR3 protein: CSASGLATNEKLFF; J gene: TRBJ1-4; V gene: TRBV20-1; clone size: many; D gene: NA
CDR3 DNA: TGTGCCAGCAGTCGACAGGGGGCGAACTTAGGAAACACCATATATTTT; CDR3 protein: CASSRQGANLGNTIYF; J gene: TRBJ1-3; V gene: TRBV28; clone size: few; D gene: TRBD1
CDR3 DNA: TGTGCCTGGAGCCCGGGACAGGGAGGTTCACCCCTCCACTTT; CDR3 protein: CAWSPGQGGSPLHF; J gene: TRBJ1-6; V gene: TRBV30; clone size: many; D gene: TRBD1
CDR3 DNA: TGCAGTGCTAGTAAGGACTTAGACACCGGGGAGCTGTTTTTT; CDR3 protein: CSASKDLDTGELFF; J gene: TRBJ2-2; V gene: TRBV20-1; clone size: few; D gene: NA
CDR3 DNA: TGTGCCATCAGTGAGACCGGCGGGAGTGCCCTGATTGCTTACGAGCAGTACTTC; CDR3 protein: CAISETGGSALIAYEQYF; J gene: TRBJ2-7; V gene: TRBV10-3; clone size: NA; D gene: TRBD2
CDR3 DNA: TGTGCCAGCAGTTTGTTATCCGGTGCAGATACGCAGTATTTT; CDR3 protein: CASSLLSGADTQYF; J gene: TRBJ2-3; V gene: TRBV27; clone size: many; D gene: NA
CDR3 DNA: TGCGCCAGCAGCCCGGTTGGTCGCGAGCAGTACTTC; CDR3 protein: CASSPVGREQYF; J gene: TRBJ2-7; V gene: TRBV5-1; clone size: NA; D gene: NA
CDR3 DNA: TGTGCCAGCAGCCAAGGCGTAGGCGGGGAGCTGTTTTTT; CDR3 protein: CASSQGVGGELFF; J gene: TRBJ2-2; V gene: TRBV4-2; clone size: NA; D gene: NA
CDR3 DNA: TGCGCCAGCAGCCAGGAACAGGGGTGGTTGTACGAGCAGTACTTC; CDR3 protein: CASSQEQGWLYEQYF; J gene: TRBJ2-7; V gene: TRBV4-3; clone size: few; D gene: TRBD1
CDR3 DNA: TGTGCCAGCAGCTTAGATATGAGTAGGAACTATGGCTACACCTTC; CDR3 protein: CASSLDMSRNYGYTF; J gene: TRBJ1-2; V gene: TRBV11-2; clone size: many; D gene: NA
CDR3 DNA: TGCGCCAGCAGCCAAGAAGGGGGCTCCTACAATGAGCAGTTCTTC; CDR3 protein: CASSQEGGSYNEQFF; J gene: TRBJ2-1; V gene: TRBV4-3; clone size: few; D gene: NA
CDR3 DNA: TGTGCCAGCAGTGGACAACCTAGCACAGATACGCAGTATTTT; CDR3 protein: CASSGQPSTDTQYF; J gene: TRBJ2-3; V gene: TRBV2; clone size: many; D gene: NA
CDR3 DNA: TGTGCCAGCAGACAAGCGGGAGGGCCATACAATGAGCAGTTCTTC; CDR3 protein: CASRQAGGPYNEQFF; J gene: TRBJ2-1; V gene: TRBV6-2/TRBV6-3; clone size: many; D gene: TRBD2
CDR3 DNA: TGCGCCAGCAGAAGGGAGAGATCCTACGAGCAGTACTTC; CDR3 protein: CASRRERSYEQYF; J gene: TRBJ2-7; V gene: TRBV5-1; clone size: many; D gene: NA
CDR3 DNA: TGTGCCAGCAGTCCTCCAGGAAGCAAAGCTTTCTTT; CDR3 protein: CASSPPGSKAFF; J gene: TRBJ1-1; V gene: TRBV28; clone size: few; D gene: NA
CDR3 DNA: TGTGCCAGCAGTTTATTCAAGGGGGCGCTGGGGGCTTTCTTT; CDR3 protein: CASSLFKGALGAFF; J gene: TRBJ1-1; V gene: TRBV27; clone size: NA; D gene: TRBD1
CDR3 DNA: TGTGCCAGCTCACCAGCTAGCGGGCAACCTTACGAGCAGTACTTC; CDR3 protein: CASSPASGQPYEQYF; J gene: TRBJ2-7; V gene: TRBV18; clone size: many; D gene: TRBD2
CDR3 DNA: TGCAGTGCAGTAGCGGGGGCTCTACTATCCAATGAGCAGTTCTTC; CDR3 protein: CSAVAGALLSNEQFF; J gene: TRBJ2-1; V gene: TRBV20-1; clone size: NA; D gene: TRBD2
CDR3 DNA: TGTGCCAGCAGCCAAGCAAGGGGGCTGACCCAAGAGACCCAGTACTTC; CDR3 protein: CASSQARGLTQETQYF; J gene: TRBJ2-5; V gene: TRBV14; clone size: NA; D gene: TRBD1
CDR3 DNA: TGTGCCAGCAGTTTAATCGTAGCGGGGGGGGTTGGCAATGAGCAGTTCTTC; CDR3 protein: CASSLIVAGGVGNEQFF; J gene: TRBJ2-1; V gene: TRBV28; clone size: many; D gene: TRBD2
CDR3 DNA: TGTGCTAGTGGTCCTCGGACGAGGTATAGCAATCAGCCCCAGCATTTT; CDR3 protein: CASGPRTRYSNQPQHF; J gene: TRBJ1-5; V gene: TRBV12-5; clone size: many; D gene: NA
CDR3 DNA: TGTGCCAGCAGCGTCCTCGGCGGGGGGGACAATGAGCAGTTCTTC; CDR3 protein: CASSVLGGGDNEQFF; J gene: TRBJ2-1; V gene: TRBV7-9; clone size: many; D gene: TRBD2
CDR3 DNA: TGTGCCAGCAGCCCGGTTCTGGGAGAGCAGTACTTC; CDR3 protein: CASSPVLGEQYF; J gene: TRBJ2-7; V gene: TRBV11-1; clone size: many; D gene: NA
CDR3 DNA: TGTGCCAGCAGCCTGAACTCATGGGGGATTCAGTACTTC; CDR3 protein: CASSLNSWGIQYF; J gene: TRBJ2-4; V gene: TRBV7-6; clone size: few; D gene: NA
CDR3 DNA: TGTGCCAGCAGCCTTGGAGGGAAGCAGTACTTC; CDR3 protein: CASSLGGKQYF; J gene: TRBJ2-7; V gene: TRBV3-1; clone size: once; D gene: NA